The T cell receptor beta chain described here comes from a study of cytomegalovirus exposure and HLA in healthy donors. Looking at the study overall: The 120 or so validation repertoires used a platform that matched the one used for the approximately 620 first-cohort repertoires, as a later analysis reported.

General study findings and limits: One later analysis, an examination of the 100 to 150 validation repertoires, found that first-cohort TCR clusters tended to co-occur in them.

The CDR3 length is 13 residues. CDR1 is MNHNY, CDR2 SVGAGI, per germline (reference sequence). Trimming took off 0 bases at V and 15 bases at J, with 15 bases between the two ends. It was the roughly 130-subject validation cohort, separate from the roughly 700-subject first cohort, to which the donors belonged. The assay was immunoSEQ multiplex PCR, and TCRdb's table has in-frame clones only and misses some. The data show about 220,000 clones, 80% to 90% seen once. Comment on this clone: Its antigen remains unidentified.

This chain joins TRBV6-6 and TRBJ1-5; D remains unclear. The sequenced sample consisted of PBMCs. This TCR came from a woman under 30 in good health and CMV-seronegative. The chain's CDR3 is CASSYSLGRVWHF. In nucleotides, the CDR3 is TGTGCCAGCAGTTACTCGCTAGGGAGGGTTTGGCATTTT.